This T cell receptor (beta chain) originates from a study of cytomegalovirus exposure and HLA in healthy donors. The study, taken as a whole, reports: The classifier, whose performance was assessed in both the original and validation cohorts, reportedly diagnosed cytomegalovirus status with high specificity and sensitivity.

Among the 120 subjects of the validation cohort, separate from the approximately 660-subject first cohort, were the donors. Here immunoSEQ multiplex PCR was the method, and the copy in TCRdb shows in-frame clones only, minus some. The sample carries hundreds of thousands of clones, approximately 87% recorded once. With 4 bases removed from V and 3 bases from J, the gap between germline ends came to 13 bases. There are 14 residues in the CDR3. Germline CDR1 reads GTSNPN; CDR2 reads SVGIG (reference sequence). This clone has just a few counts. Its target is unknown. The V call is TRBV30, the J call TRBJ1-5, with a weak D call TRBD1 (6 bases). This receptor was obtained from a woman aged 18-29 years in good health and CMV-seronegative. The specimen sequenced was PBMCs. CDR3 sequence reads: CAWNHREANQPQHF. The CDR3 nucleotides read TGTGCCTGGAATCACAGGGAGGCCAATCAGCCCCAGCATTTT.